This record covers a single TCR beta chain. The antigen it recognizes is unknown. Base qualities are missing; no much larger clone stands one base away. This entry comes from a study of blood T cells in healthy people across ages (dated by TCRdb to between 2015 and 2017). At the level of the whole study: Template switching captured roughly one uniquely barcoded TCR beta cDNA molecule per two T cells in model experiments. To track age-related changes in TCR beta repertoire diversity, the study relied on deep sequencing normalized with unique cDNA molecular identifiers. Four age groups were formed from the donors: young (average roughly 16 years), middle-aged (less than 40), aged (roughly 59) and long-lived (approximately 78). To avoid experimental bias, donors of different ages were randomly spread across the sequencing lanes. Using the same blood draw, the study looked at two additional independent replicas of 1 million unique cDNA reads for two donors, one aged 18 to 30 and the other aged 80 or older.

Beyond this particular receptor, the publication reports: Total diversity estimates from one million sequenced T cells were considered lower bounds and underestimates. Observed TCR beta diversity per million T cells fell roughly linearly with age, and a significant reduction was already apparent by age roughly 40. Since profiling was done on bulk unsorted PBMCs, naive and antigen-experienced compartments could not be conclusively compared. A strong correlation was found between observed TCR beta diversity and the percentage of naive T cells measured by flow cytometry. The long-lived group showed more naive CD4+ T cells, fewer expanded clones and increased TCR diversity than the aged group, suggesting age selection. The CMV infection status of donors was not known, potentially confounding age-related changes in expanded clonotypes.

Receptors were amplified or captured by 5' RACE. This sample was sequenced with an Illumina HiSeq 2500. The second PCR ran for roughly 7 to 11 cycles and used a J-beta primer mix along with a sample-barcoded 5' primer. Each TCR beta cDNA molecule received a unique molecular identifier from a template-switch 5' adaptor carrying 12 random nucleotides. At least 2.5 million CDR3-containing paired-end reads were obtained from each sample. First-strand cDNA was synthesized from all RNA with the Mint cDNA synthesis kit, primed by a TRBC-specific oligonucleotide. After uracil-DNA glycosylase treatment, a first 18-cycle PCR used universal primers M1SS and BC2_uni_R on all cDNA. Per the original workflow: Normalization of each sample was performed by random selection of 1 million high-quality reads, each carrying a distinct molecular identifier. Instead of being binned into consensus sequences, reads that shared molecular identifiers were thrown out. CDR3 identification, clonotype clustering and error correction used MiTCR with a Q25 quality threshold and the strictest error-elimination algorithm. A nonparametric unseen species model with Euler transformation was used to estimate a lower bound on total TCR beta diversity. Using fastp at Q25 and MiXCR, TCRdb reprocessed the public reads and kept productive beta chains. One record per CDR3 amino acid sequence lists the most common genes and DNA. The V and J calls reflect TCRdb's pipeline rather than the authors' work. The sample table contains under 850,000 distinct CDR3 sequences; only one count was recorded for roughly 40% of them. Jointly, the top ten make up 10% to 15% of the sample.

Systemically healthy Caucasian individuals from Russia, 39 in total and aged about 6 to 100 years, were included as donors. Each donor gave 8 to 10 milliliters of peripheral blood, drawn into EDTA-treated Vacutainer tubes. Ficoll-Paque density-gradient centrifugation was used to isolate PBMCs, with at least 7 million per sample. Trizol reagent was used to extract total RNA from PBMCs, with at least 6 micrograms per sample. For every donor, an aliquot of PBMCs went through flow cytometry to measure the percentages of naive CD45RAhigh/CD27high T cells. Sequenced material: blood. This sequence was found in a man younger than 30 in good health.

The CDR3 here reads CSAIRYSSDNSPLHF. The DNA reads as follows: TGCAGTGCTATCCGCTACAGTAGCGATAATTCACCCCTCCACTTT. The V gene is TRBV20-1 and the J gene is TRBJ1-6, with the identity of the D gene unclear. Via the germline V gene (reference sequence), CDR1 is DFQATT and CDR2 SNEGSKA. V is pared back by 4 bases and J by 5 bases, with 15 bases lying between the germline termini. The CDR3 contains 15 residues, cysteine and phenylalanine counted. Solely the CDR3 DNA is kept, with 45 bases framed from the first base.